This T cell receptor (beta chain) was identified during a study of shared T cell receptors in the human thymus. Sequencing used immunoSEQ multiplex PCR; TCRdb keeps in-frame clones, though not all of them. This repertoire shows roughly 700,000 clones, roughly 90% found once; its top ten account for 0.0095% to 0.013%. This CDR3 spans 18 amino acids. Germline-derived CDR1 and CDR2 are SQVTM and ANQGSEA. With 4 bases clipped from V and 2 bases from J, the junction kept 17 bases outside the gene matches. The sample was also linked to a second study, of human thymus T cells.

Sequencing was done on a sample of thymocytes. This clonotype originated in a boy less than two years old with a congenital heart defect. The rearrangement joins TRBV29-1 to TRBJ2-5; TRBD2 aligns across 9 bases. The CDR3 DNA reads as TGCAGCGTTGGAGAAAAGGGGCTAGCGGGACGGACACAAGAGACCCAGTACTTC. This translates into CSVGEKGLAGRTQETQYF.